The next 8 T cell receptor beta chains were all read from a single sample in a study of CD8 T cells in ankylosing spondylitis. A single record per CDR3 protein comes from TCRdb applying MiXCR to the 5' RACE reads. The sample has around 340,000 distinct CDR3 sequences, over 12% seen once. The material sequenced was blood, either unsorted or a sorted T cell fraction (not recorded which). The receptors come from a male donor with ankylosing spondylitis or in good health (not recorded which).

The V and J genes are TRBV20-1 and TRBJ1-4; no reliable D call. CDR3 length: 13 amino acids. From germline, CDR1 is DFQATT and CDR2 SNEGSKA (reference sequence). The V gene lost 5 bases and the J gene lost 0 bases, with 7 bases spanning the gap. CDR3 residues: CSALHATNEKLFF. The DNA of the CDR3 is TGCAGTGCTCTACATGCAACTAATGAAAAACTGTTTTTT.

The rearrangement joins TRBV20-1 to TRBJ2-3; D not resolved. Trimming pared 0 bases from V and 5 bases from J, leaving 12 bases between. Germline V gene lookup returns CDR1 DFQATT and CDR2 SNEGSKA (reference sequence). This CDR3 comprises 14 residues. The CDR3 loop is CSARDLGIGDTQYF. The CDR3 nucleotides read TGCAGTGCTAGAGATTTAGGGATAGGAGATACGCAGTATTTT.

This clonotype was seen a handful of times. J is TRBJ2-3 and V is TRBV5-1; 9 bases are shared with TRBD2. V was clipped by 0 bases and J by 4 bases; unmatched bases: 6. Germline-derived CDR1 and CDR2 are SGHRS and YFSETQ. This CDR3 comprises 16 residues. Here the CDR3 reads CASSLADAGGADTQYF. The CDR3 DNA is TGCGCCAGCAGCTTGGCCGATGCGGGAGGGGCAGATACGCAGTATTTT.

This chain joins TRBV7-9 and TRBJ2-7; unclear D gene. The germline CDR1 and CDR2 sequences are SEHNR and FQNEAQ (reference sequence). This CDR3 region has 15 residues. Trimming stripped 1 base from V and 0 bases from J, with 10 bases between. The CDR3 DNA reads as TGTGCCAGCAGCTTAGGGCACGGGCGCTCCTACGAGCAGTACTTC. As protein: CASSLGHGRSYEQYF.

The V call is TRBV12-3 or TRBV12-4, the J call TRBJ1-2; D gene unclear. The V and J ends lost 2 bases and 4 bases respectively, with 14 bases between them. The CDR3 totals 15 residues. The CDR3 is CASSLWEGSSYGYTF. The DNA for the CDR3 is TGTGCCAGCAGTTTATGGGAAGGTTCTAGCTATGGCTACACCTTC.

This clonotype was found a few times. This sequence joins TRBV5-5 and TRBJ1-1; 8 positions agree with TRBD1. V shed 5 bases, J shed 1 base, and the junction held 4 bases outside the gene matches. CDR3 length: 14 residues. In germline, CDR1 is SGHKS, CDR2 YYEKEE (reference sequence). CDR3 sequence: CASREGQANTEAFF. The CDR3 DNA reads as TGTGCCAGCAGAGAGGGACAGGCGAACACTGAAGCTTTCTTT.

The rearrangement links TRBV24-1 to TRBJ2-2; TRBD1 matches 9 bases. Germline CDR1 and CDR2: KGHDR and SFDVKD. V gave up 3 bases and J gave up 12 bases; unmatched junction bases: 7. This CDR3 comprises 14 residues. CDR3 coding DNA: TGTGCCACCAGTGATGGAGGGACAGGGTATAAGCTGTTTTTT. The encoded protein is CATSDGGTGYKLFF.

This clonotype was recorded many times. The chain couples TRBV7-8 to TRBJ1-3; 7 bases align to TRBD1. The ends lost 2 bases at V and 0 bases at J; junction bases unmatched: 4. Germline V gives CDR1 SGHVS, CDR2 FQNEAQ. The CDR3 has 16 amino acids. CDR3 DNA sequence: TGTGCCAGCAGCTTATCGGCAGGGGGCTCTGGAAACACCATATATTTT. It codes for CASSLSAGGSGNTIYF.